This TCR beta chain was captured by sequencing in a study of T cell responses to AZD1222 COVID-19 vaccine. This CDR3 is built from 13 residues. Trimming pared 6 bases from V and 1 base from J, leaving 9 bases between. Germline V CDR1 and CDR2: MRHNA, SNTAGT. Here immunoSEQ multiplex PCR was the method, and the copy in TCRdb shows in-frame clones only, minus some. The data hold about 120,000 clones, with 85% to 90% observed a single time. The source of this sequence is an adult in good health. The chain carries TRBV6-4 and TRBJ1-2; D might be TRBD1 (6 bases). The sample consisted of peripheral blood, taken on day 0 of AZD1222 vaccination. The CDR3 loop is CASRQDSNYGYTF. The CDR3, as DNA: TGTGCCAGCAGACAGGACAGTAACTATGGCTACACCTTC.